The 25 T cell receptor beta chains below all came from one sample that was sequenced in a study of spatial heterogeneity in lung cancer. The study, taken as a whole, reports: Higher tumor mutation counts went along with higher counts of expanded intratumoral alpha and beta TCRs.

In TCRdb, the 5' RACE reads were re-called with MiXCR into one record per CDR3 protein. The sample contains about 1,300 distinct CDR3 sequences, 10% to 15% of which appear only once. Sample time point: sample taken at primary tumor resection. These receptors' targets are unknown. This specimen consisted of lung tumor tissue, obtained at surgery. These receptors were obtained from a female donor with early-stage non-small cell lung cancer.

By proportion, this clonotype is medium-sized. This beta chain came through as a stray read in a library set up for alpha chains, and its size says little. For the CDR3, the DNA is TGTGCCAGCAGCTTGTGGTCAGATGGCTACACCTTC. It yields the protein CASSLWSDGYTF. V gene TRBV5-5 combines with J gene TRBJ1-2, with D unclear. V lost 1 base and J lost 6, with 7 bases in between. The CDR3 covers 12 residues. CDR1 and CDR2 from the germline V gene are SGHKS and YYEKEE (reference sequence).

In its sample, this clonotype is medium-sized. This beta chain was picked up by a library intended for alpha chains and is off target, so its count carries little meaning. J is TRBJ2-7 and V is TRBV5-1; possible D gene TRBD2, 6 bases. Germline V CDR1 and CDR2: SGHRS, YFSETQ. Trimming took 4 bases from V and 6 from J, leaving 20 bases between them. The CDR3 runs 15 residues. The DNA of the CDR3 is TGCGCCAGCAGCCCCGGGGAGGCTAGGCCCTTCGAGCAGTACTTC. It yields the protein CASSPGEARPFEQYF.

This clonotype ranks as medium-sized. With the library built for alpha chains, this beta chain is off target and its frequency is not meaningful. The gene calls are TRBV3-1 and TRBJ1-4, with a tentative D call TRBD1 (5 bases). This CDR3 has 16 residues. CDR1 and CDR2 (germline): LGHDT, YNNKEL (reference sequence). Trimming cost V 4 bases and J 5 bases, with 17 bases left between them. CDR3 amino acids: CASSPDPGLDNEKLFF. The CDR3 bases are TGTGCCAGCAGCCCCGACCCGGGACTAGACAATGAAAAACTGTTTTTT. Combining the CDR3 with reference TRBV3-1 and TRBJ1-4 gives the whole variable domain DTAVSQTPKYLVTQMGNDKSIKCEQNLGHDTMYWYKQDSKKFLKIMFSYNNKELIINETVPNRFSPKSPDKAHLNLHINSLELGDSAVYFCASSPDPGLDNEKLFFGSGTQLSVL.

This clonotype is labeled medium-sized (0.01 to 0.1%). Within a library made for alpha chains, this beta chain is off target, and its count is uninformative. The chain is built from TRBV20-1 and TRBJ2-7; tentatively, D is TRBD1 or TRBD2 (5 bases each). The CDR3 has 11 amino acids. Germline CDR1 and CDR2: DFQATT and SNEGSKA (reference sequence). With 3 bases removed from V and 5 bases from J, the gap between germline ends came to 8 bases. CDR3 sequence (DNA): TGCAGTGCTAGTTTGGGGGACGAGCAGTACTTC. Its protein product is CSASLGDEQYF.

Within the sample, this clonotype is medium-sized (0.01 to 0.1%). This beta chain is a stray read from a library made for alpha chains; its abundance is not meaningful. The chain carries TRBV6-1 and TRBJ2-5; the D gene is possibly TRBD2 (7 bases). The CDR3 covers 13 residues. Per germline, CDR1 MNHNS and CDR2 SASEGT. With 7 bases removed from V and 1 base from J, the gap between germline ends came to 10 bases. The CDR3 DNA reads TGTGCCAGCACCGCGGGGGCCCAAGAGACCCAGTACTTC. This translates into CASTAGAQETQYF.

With respect to this clonotype: As an off-target read in a library built for alpha chains, this beta chain has a frequency of little significance. The chain recombines TRBV6-6 with TRBJ1-5, with D perhaps matching TRBD1 (5 bases). Trimming stripped 6 bases from V and 1 base from J, with 7 bases between. The V gene's germline CDR1 is MNHNY and CDR2 SVGAGI (reference sequence). CDR3 length: 13 amino acids. CDR3 bases: TGTGCCAGCAGGGGGGGGAGCAATCAGCCCCAGCATTTT. It translates to CASRGGSNQPQHF.

This clonotype is labeled medium-sized (0.01 to 0.1%). This beta chain is an unintended read in a library built for alpha chains; its size means little. The chain employs TRBV5-1 and TRBJ2-5; TRBD2 matches at 11 bases. This CDR3 region has 15 residues. CDR1 is SGHRS and CDR2 is YFSETQ in the germline V gene. Germline trimming cut 3 bases from V and 2 bases from J; bases unmatched to any gene: 3. The CDR3 DNA is TGCGCCAGCAGCTCCGGGACTAGCGGACAAGAGACCCAGTACTTC. It yields the protein CASSSGTSGQETQYF.

This clonotype is labeled as medium-sized. A read error is likely, as this CDR3 ends without the conserved phenylalanine or tryptophan. This beta chain appears as a stray read in a library generated for alpha chains; its size is not informative. This rearrangement joins TRBV7-9 to TRBJ1-1; D remains unclear. V shed 5 bases and J shed 4 bases, with 14 bases lying between them. This CDR3 comprises 14 residues. CDR1 is SEHNR and CDR2 is FQNEAQ in the germline V gene (reference sequence). The DNA for the CDR3 is TGTGCCAGCAGCCTGCAGGTCTGGGCCACTGAAGCTTTCCTT. It specifies CASSLQVWATEAFL.

This clonotype is categorized as medium-sized. This beta chain was picked up by a library intended for alpha chains and is off target, so its count carries little meaning. The chain is built from TRBV19 and TRBJ2-2; D is unclear. The V end lost 4 bases, the J end lost 0 bases, and 3 bases lay between the germline ends. Germline V gives CDR1 LNHDA, CDR2 SQIVND (reference sequence). There are 13 residues in the CDR3. Here the CDR3 DNA reads TGTGCCAGTAGTAACGCGAACACCGGGGAGCTGTTTTTT. Protein sequence: CASSNANTGELFF.

Within the sample, this clonotype is medium-sized (0.01 to 0.1%). This beta chain turned up in a library designed for alpha chains; as an off-target read, its abundance says little. The chain combines TRBV12-3 or TRBV12-4 with TRBJ1-2; perhaps TRBD1 as D (5 bases). Deletions cut 1 base from V and 0 bases from J, with 9 bases between. This CDR3 has 15 amino acids. This CDR3 reads CASSLGGRPNYGYTF. The CDR3 DNA is TGTGCCAGCAGTTTAGGGGGACGGCCTAACTATGGCTACACCTTC.

This clonotype is medium-sized in the sample. This beta chain is off target for a library built for alpha chains, so its abundance means little. The J gene is TRBJ2-7, the V gene TRBV28; no reliable D call. Germline CDR1 MDHEN, CDR2 SYDVKM. V was pared by 3 bases and J by 4 bases, with 22 bases between. This CDR3 comprises 17 residues. CDR3 protein: CASSFSQYRDYSYEQYF. The CDR3 DNA is TGTGCCAGCAGTTTCTCCCAATATCGCGATTACAGTTACGAGCAGTACTTC. Variable domain in full (rest from reference TRBV28 and TRBJ2-7): DVKVTQSSRYLVKRTGEKVFLECVQDMDHENMFWYRQDPGLGLRLIYFSYDVKMKEKGDIPEGYSVSREKKERFSLILESASTNQTSMYLCASSFSQYRDYSYEQYFGPGTRLTVT.

By share of the sample, this clonotype is medium-sized (0.01 to 0.1%). This beta chain was picked up by a library intended for alpha chains and is off target, so its count carries little meaning. The chain couples TRBV24-1 to TRBJ1-5; no clear D gene. The germline V gene encodes CDR1 KGHDR and CDR2 SFDVKD. The CDR3 is 18 amino acids. Trimming cost V 5 bases and J 1 base, with 20 bases left between them. The CDR3 protein is CATSAEIGSSNSNQPQHF. The CDR3 region has the DNA TGTGCCACCAGTGCCGAAATCGGGAGTTCTAACAGCAATCAGCCCCAGCATTTT.

This clonotype is judged medium-sized (0.01 to 0.1%). Little can be read into the size of this beta chain, an off-target read in a library designed for alpha chains. The chain combines TRBV4-2 with TRBJ1-5; the match to TRBD1 covers 7 bases. The germline V gene has CDR1 LGHNA and CDR2 YNFKEQ. With V trimmed by 0 bases and J by 4 bases, 6 bases remained unmatched. The CDR3 spans 16 residues. CDR3 region: CASSQDPGQPNQPQHF. The CDR3 DNA follows: TGTGCCAGCAGCCAAGATCCGGGACAGCCTAATCAGCCCCAGCATTTT.

This clonotype is labeled large. Because this beta chain is a stray read in a library intended to capture alpha chains, its abundance should not be given much weight. The chain combines TRBV6-2 or TRBV6-3 with TRBJ2-7; D may match TRBD1 or TRBD2 (5 bases each). CDR3 length: 16 amino acids. Trimming pared 2 bases from V and 2 bases from J, leaving 16 bases between. CDR1 and CDR2 from the germline V gene are MNHEY and SVGEGT. CDR3 residues: CASSYRPGPPTYEQYF. CDR3 bases: TGTGCCAGCAGTTACCGTCCGGGACCCCCTACCTACGAGCAGTACTTC.

This clonotype appeared many times. This beta chain is off target for a library built for alpha chains, so its abundance means little. The rearrangement links TRBV9 to TRBJ2-4; TRBD2 agrees at 7 bases. CDR1 SGDLS and CDR2 YYNGEE come from the germline V gene. Unmatched junction bases numbered 8, after V lost 4 bases and J lost 4 bases. CDR3 length equals 15 residues. The DNA of the CDR3 is TGTGCCAGCAGCTCGACAGCGGGGTCAAAAAACATTCAGTACTTC. This translates into CASSSTAGSKNIQYF.

This clonotype is termed large. The library was built for alpha chains, so this beta chain is an off-target read and its size means little. The J gene is TRBJ1-1, the V gene TRBV18; 7 bases fit TRBD1. CDR3 length: 13 amino acids. V trimming: 5 bases; J trimming: 6 bases; junction bases outside the gene matches: 6. The germline gives CDR1 KGHSH, CDR2 LQKENI. As DNA, the CDR3 is TGTGCCAGCTCAACCGGGACAGTCTCTGAAGCTTTCTTT. It encodes CASSTGTVSEAFF.

By proportion, this clonotype is medium-sized (0.01 to 0.1%). The size of this beta chain means little, since it is a stray read in a library made for alpha chains. This chain connects TRBV28 to TRBJ2-5, with TRBD2 identical over 11 bases. V was clipped by 2 bases and J by 6 bases; unmatched bases: 11. The CDR3 is 17 amino acids. Germline V CDR1 and CDR2: MDHEN, SYDVKM. The CDR3 protein is CASSLTPGLAAWKTQYF. The CDR3 coding sequence is TGTGCCAGCAGTTTAACCCCGGGACTAGCGGCGTGGAAGACCCAGTACTTC.

This clonotype is medium-sized in the sample. This beta chain is off target for a library built for alpha chains, so its abundance means little. V is TRBV28 and J is TRBJ1-5; no clear D. The germline V gene has CDR1 MDHEN and CDR2 SYDVKM. The CDR3 consists of 15 residues. V was shortened by 2 bases and J by 5 bases, with 13 bases between the two germline ends. CDR3 nucleotides: TGTGCCAGCAGTTTACCGCCAAACCTCTATCAGCCCCAGCATTTT. Its translation: CASSLPPNLYQPQHF.

By frequency in the sample, this clonotype is medium-sized (0.01 to 0.1%). The size of this beta chain means little, since it is a stray read in a library made for alpha chains. The J gene is TRBJ2-3, the V gene TRBV4-2, with 8 bases lining up with TRBD2. Germline V gene lookup returns CDR1 LGHNA and CDR2 YNFKEQ. V lost 3 bases, J lost 2 bases, and 7 bases stayed unmatched. The CDR3 consists of 16 residues. The CDR3 loop is CASSQGRGGTTDTQYF. CDR3 nucleotides: TGTGCCAGCAGCCAGGGTCGGGGGGGGACCACAGATACGCAGTATTTT.

This clonotype turned up a few times. The library was prepared for alpha chains; this beta chain is a stray read, so its frequency means little. This chain links TRBV7-6 with TRBJ2-3, with 8 nucleotides matching TRBD2. The germline V gene encodes CDR1 SGHVS and CDR2 FNYEAQ. J lost 0 bases, V lost 5 bases, and 7 bases had no gene match. The CDR3 is 16 residues long. The CDR3 region has the DNA TGTGCCAGCAGCCCGGCGGGGGGAGTTAGCACAGATACGCAGTATTTT. Its translation: CASSPAGGVSTDTQYF.

This clonotype is medium-sized (0.01 to 0.1%) within its sample. Little can be read into the size of this beta chain, an off-target read in a library designed for alpha chains. The chain joins TRBV5-6 to TRBJ1-2; D call uncertain. With 1 base removed from V and 8 bases from J, the gap between germline ends came to 9 bases. This CDR3 region has 12 residues. The germline V gene has CDR1 SGHDT and CDR2 YYEEEE. CDR3 amino acids: CASSLFRAGYTF. CDR3 coding DNA: TGTGCCAGCAGCTTGTTCCGGGCCGGCTACACCTTC. Drawing the rest from reference TRBV5-6 and TRBJ1-2, the complete variable domain is DAGVTQSPTHLIKTRGQQVTLRCSPKSGHDTVSWYQQALGQGPQFIFQYYEEEERQRGNFPDRFSGHQFPNYSSELNVNALLLGDSALYLCASSLFRAGYTFGSGTRLTVV.

This clonotype qualifies as medium-sized. This beta chain represents an off-target read in a library built for alpha chains; its size is of limited meaning. The genes are TRBV20-1 and TRBJ2-7; 11 positions agree with TRBD2. J was trimmed by 2 bases and V by 2 bases; bases with no gene match: 5. Germline CDR1 DFQATT, CDR2 SNEGSKA (reference sequence). The CDR3 length is 15 residues. The CDR3 reads CSARSGTSGTYEQYF. CDR3 nucleotide sequence: TGCAGTGCTAGATCCGGGACTAGCGGAACCTACGAGCAGTACTTC.

Within the sample, this clonotype is medium-sized. Within a library made for alpha chains, this beta chain is off target, and its count is uninformative. The chain has TRBV20-1 and TRBJ1-6; tentatively, D is TRBD1 (5 bases). Per germline, CDR1 DFQATT and CDR2 SNEGSKA (reference sequence). Between the trimmed V and J ends, which lost 3 bases and 8 bases, there was a span of 5 bases. The CDR3 runs to 11 residues. This CDR3 is CSASRDSPLHF. In DNA form, the CDR3 reads TGCAGTGCTAGCAGGGATTCACCCCTCCACTTT.

Within the sample, this clonotype is medium-sized (0.01 to 0.1%). This beta chain was picked up by a library intended for alpha chains and is off target, so its count carries little meaning. The rearrangement joins TRBV7-4 to TRBJ2-3; D is unresolved. This CDR3 contains 15 residues. With 5 bases removed from V and 2 bases from J, the gap between germline ends came to 14 bases. Germline CDR1 reads SGHVT; CDR2 reads SQSDAQ. The CDR3: CASSRAGFSTDTQYF. The CDR3 DNA reads as TGTGCCAGCAGCCGGGCCGGATTCTCCACAGATACGCAGTATTTT.

As concerns this clonotype: This beta chain is an unintended read in a library built for alpha chains; its size means little. The gene calls are TRBV11-2 and TRBJ1-2; D is unresolved. Germline V gives CDR1 SGHAT, CDR2 FQNNGV. V was pared by 1 base and J by 6 bases, with 18 bases between. This CDR3 comprises 16 residues. This CDR3 reads CASSLVTAGGENGYTF. The CDR3 bases are TGTGCCAGCAGCTTAGTGACGGCCGGAGGAGAGAATGGCTACACCTTC.